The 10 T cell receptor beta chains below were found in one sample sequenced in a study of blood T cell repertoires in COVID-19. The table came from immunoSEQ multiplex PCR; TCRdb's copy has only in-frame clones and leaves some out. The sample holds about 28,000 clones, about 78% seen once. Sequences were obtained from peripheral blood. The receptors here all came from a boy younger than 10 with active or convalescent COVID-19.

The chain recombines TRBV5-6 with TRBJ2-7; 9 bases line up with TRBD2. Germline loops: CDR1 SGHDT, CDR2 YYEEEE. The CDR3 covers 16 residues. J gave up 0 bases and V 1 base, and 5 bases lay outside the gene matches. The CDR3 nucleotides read TGTGCCAGCAGCTTGCGGATAGCGGGAGTCTCCTACGAGCAGTACTTC. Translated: CASSLRIAGVSYEQYF.

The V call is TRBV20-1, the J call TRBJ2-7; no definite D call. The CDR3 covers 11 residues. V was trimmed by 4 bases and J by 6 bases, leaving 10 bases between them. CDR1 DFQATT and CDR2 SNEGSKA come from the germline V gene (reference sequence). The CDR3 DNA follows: TGCAGTGCTAATATCCGGAGCGAGCAGTACTTC. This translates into CSANIRSEQYF.

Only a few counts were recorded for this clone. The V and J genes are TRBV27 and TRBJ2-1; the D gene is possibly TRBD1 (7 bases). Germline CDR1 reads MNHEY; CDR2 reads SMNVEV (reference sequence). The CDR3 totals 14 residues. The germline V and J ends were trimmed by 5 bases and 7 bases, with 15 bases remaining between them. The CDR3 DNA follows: TGTGCCAGCAGTCAGTACAGGGGAGGTAATGAGCAGTTCTTC. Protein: CASSQYRGGNEQFF.

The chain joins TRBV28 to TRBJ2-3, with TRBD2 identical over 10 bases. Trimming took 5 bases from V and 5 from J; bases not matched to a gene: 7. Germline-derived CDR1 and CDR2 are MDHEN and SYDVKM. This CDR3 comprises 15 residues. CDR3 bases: TGTGCCAGCAGTCTACGTCTAGCGGGAGTAGATACGCAGTATTTT. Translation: CASSLRLAGVDTQYF.

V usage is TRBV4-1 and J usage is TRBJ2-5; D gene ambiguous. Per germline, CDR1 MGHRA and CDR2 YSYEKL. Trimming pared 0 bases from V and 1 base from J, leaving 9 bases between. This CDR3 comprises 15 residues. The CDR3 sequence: CASSQDRNSQETQYF. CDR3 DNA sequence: TGCGCCAGCAGCCAAGATCGCAACAGCCAAGAGACCCAGTACTTC.

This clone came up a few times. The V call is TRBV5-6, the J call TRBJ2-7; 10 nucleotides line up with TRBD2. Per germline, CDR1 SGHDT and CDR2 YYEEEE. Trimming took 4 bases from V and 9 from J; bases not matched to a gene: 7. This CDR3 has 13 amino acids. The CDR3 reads CASSASGSLWQYF. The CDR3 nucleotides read TGTGCCAGCAGCGCTAGCGGGAGTCTATGGCAGTACTTC.

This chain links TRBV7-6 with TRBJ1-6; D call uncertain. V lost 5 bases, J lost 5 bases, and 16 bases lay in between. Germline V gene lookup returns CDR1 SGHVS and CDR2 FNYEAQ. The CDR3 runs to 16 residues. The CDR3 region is CASSPELAGHNSPLHF. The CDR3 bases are TGTGCCAGCAGCCCTGAATTAGCCGGCCATAATTCACCCCTCCACTTT.

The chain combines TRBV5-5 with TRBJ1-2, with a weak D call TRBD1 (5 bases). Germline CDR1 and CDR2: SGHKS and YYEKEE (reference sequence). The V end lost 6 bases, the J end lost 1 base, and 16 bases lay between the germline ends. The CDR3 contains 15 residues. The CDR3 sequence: CASNDGGGLNYGYTF. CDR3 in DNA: TGTGCCAGCAACGACGGGGGGGGACTTAACTATGGCTACACCTTC.

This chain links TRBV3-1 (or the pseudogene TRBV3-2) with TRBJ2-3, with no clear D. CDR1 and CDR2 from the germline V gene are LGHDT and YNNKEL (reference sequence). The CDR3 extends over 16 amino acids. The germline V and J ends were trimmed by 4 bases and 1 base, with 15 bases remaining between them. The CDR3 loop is CASSLSGSAGTDTQYF. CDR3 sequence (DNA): TGTGCCAGCAGCCTATCCGGAAGCGCGGGCACAGATACGCAGTATTTT.

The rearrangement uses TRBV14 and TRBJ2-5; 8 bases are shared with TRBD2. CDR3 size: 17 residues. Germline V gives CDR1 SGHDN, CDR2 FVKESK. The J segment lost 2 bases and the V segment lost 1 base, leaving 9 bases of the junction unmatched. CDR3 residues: CASSQVPGLEGQETQYF. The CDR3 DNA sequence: TGTGCCAGCAGCCAAGTACCGGGACTAGAAGGACAAGAGACCCAGTACTTC.